Below, one T cell receptor beta chain is given with its context. Its target antigen remains unknown. One base away there is no much larger clone; base qualities are not given. Collaborating institutions collected whole blood in K2EDTA tubes following their own protocols. For TCRbeta analysis, collaborators shipped samples in one of three forms: frozen whole blood, isolated PBMCs, or DNA extracted from either of those sample types. V ends up 11 bases short and J 11 bases short, with an unmatched junction base count of 9. From the cysteine up to the phenylalanine, the CDR3 has a length of 11 residues. Only the CDR3 DNA is retained, 33 bases long and in frame from the first base. Reading the germline V gene (reference sequence) gives CDR1 LNHDA and CDR2 SQIVND. The data were obtained in a study of blood T cell repertoires in COVID-19 (dated by TCRdb to about 2020). Some background on the complete study: Collaborator samples came from the United States, Italy and Spain and covered acute and convalescent phases of COVID-19. The material from the prospective study consisted of cDNA or gDNA derived from T cells, B-cell-depleted T cells, or PBMCs. Sample metadata almost always included a de-identified subject ID, COVID-19 status, age in years and sex. The repertoires were made available in a free public database intended to serve as a resource for research on the immune response to SARS-CoV-2. The samples were drawn from two sources: the first 160 participants of the ongoing ImmuneRACE study, and over 1,000 subjects contributed by 6 global collaborators. Deeply sampled blood TCRbeta repertoires from subjects exposed to, actively infected with, or recovered from COVID-19 were included in the dataset. Where available, HLA class I and class II types were obtained from metadata supplied by the sample provider rather than from assay-based typing. Results and caveats for the whole study, not just this receptor: The quantity of clinical and demographic metadata differed by source and by participant and was supplied without curation.

TCRbeta CDR3 regions were amplified from genomic DNA by means of the immunoSEQ Assay, a bias-controlled multiplex PCR. The original methods were these. Nucleated cell counts per sample were estimated from amplification of reference gene primers within the assay. To quantify the absolute abundance of each unique TCRbeta CDR3 rearrangement, sequence reads were collapsed and filtered. Productive Simpson clonality was computed per sample as the square root of Simpson's diversity index over productive rearrangements. What TCRdb holds here is the immuneACCESS table cut down to in-frame rearrangements. Part of the clones is not present; checked against another copy, under half of the missing clones reflect an unresolved V gene, and the others are unexplained. V, J and clone size were drawn from that table, and D and trimming were deduced from the DNA. This sample lists roughly 50,000 clones; approximately 84% were detected once. Just under 15% of the sample is held by the ten biggest clonotypes.

The receptor was isolated from a human donor with active or convalescent COVID-19. The donor label of this sample is uncertain. Sequenced material: peripheral blood. This chain is built from TRBV19 and TRBJ2-3, with 8 bases aligning to TRBD2. The CDR3 region has the sequence CAAGGGPRQYF. The DNA sequence is TGTGCCGCCGGGGGGGGACCACGGCAGTATTTT.